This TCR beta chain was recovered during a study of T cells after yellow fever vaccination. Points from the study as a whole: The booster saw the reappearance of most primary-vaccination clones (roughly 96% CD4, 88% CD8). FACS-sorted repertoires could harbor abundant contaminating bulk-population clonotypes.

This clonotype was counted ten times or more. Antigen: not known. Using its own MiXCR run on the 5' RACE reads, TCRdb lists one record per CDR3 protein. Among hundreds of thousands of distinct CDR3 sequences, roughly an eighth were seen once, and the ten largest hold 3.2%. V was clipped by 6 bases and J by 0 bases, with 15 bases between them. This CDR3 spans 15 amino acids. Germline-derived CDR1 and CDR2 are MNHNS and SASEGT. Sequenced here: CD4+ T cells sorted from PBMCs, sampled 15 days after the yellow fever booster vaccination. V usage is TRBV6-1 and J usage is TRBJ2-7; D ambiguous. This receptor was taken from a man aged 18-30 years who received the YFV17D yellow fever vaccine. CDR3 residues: CASRPGRSNSYEQYF. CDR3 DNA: TGTGCCAGCAGACCTGGACGGTCCAACTCCTACGAGCAGTACTTC.